These 24 T cell receptor beta chains were sequenced from one sample in a study of identifying expanded T cells in peripheral blood. Using immunoSEQ multiplex PCR, the repertoire was profiled, and TCRdb retains in-frame clones only, with some absent. The table shows 50,000 to 75,000 clones, with more than 70% occurring only once. The sequencing input was blood. These receptors all come from a person aged 18 to 70 in good health.

This chain links TRBV4-1 with TRBJ2-5; 8 bases map to TRBD1. V lost 2 bases and J lost 4; bases outside the gene matches: 9. CDR3 length: 16 residues. Germline CDR1 reads MGHRA; CDR2 reads YSYEKL. CDR3 loop: CASSQSETGALETQYF. The CDR3 bases are TGCGCCAGCAGCCAAAGTGAGACAGGGGCCTTAGAGACCCAGTACTTC.

The chain recombines TRBV5-4 with TRBJ2-3, with D possibly being TRBD1 or TRBD2 (5 bases each). V lost 3 bases and J 4 bases, leaving 18 bases between the germline ends. The CDR3 covers 16 residues. The germline CDR1 and CDR2 sequences are SGHNT and YYREEE (reference sequence). CDR3 DNA: TGTGCCAGCAGCTCAAGAGGGGTGGGAGTGGCAGATACGCAGTATTTT. Its translation is CASSSRGVGVADTQYF.

On this clone itself: Additional DNA sequences in this sample encode the identical CDR3. This sequence joins TRBV7-2 and TRBJ2-7; either TRBD1 or TRBD2 may supply D (5 bases each). This CDR3 is built from 14 residues. V dropped 5 bases and J dropped 2 bases, with 13 bases sitting between them. Germline CDR1 is SGHTA and CDR2 is FQGNSA. Here the CDR3 reads CASSPRQGPYEQYF. DNA for the CDR3: TGTGCCAGCAGCCCCCGCCAGGGACCCTACGAGCAGTACTTC. Variable domain in full (rest from reference TRBV7-2 and TRBJ2-7): GAGVSQSPSNKVTEKGKDVELRCDPISGHTALYWYRQSLGQGLEFLIYFQGNSAPDKSGLPSDRFSAERTGGSVSTLTIQRTQQEDSAVYLCASSPRQGPYEQYFGPGTRLTVT.

This clone was seen only a few times. V is TRBV18 and J is TRBJ1-2; tentatively, D is TRBD1 (5 bases). This CDR3 spans 15 amino acids. V lost 3 bases and J 4 bases, leaving 15 bases between the germline ends. Germline V lookup: CDR1 KGHSH, CDR2 LQKENI. CDR3 in amino acids: CASSPNLGQGYGYTF. CDR3 bases: TGTGCCAGCTCACCCAATCTTGGGCAGGGCTATGGCTACACCTTC.

Worth noting for this clone: It is likely a read error, because the conserved phenylalanine at the end of the CDR3 is missing. The DNA is omitted, as the CDR3 cannot be located on it reliably, and the CDR3 follows TCRdb's listing. The rearrangement uses TRBV12-5 and TRBJ1-1; TRBD1 is the table's D call and was not checked against the DNA. Germline values: CDR1 LGHNT, CDR2 FRNRAP. 13 amino acids form the CDR3, both terminal residues included. CDR3 in amino acids: CASGLDPGQMSFV.

The J gene is TRBJ2-5, the V gene TRBV19, with 9 positions matching TRBD1. J lost 2 bases, V lost 7 bases, and 8 bases had no gene match. This CDR3 is built from 15 residues. Germline-derived CDR1 and CDR2 are LNHDA and SQIVND (reference sequence). CDR3: CASTRDRVGQETQYF. As DNA, the CDR3 is TGTGCCAGTACCCGGGACAGGGTCGGGCAAGAGACCCAGTACTTC.

This chain uses TRBV28 with TRBJ2-1, with D perhaps matching TRBD1 (5 bases). This CDR3 contains 14 residues. The ends were cut back, 6 bases at V and 8 bases at J, with 17 bases in the middle. Germline-derived CDR1 and CDR2 are MDHEN and SYDVKM. The CDR3: CASSPGVLGDEQFF. CDR3 nucleotides: TGTGCCAGCAGCCCCGGAGTTCTAGGGGATGAGCAGTTCTTC.

The rearrangement uses TRBV9 and TRBJ2-1; 12 nucleotides align to TRBD2. The CDR3 loop spans 18 amino acids. V lost 0 bases, J lost 4 bases, and 8 bases stayed unmatched. Per the germline V gene, CDR1 is SGDLS and CDR2 is YYNGEE. CDR3 in amino acids: CASSVGLAGASQYNEQFF. The CDR3 DNA reads TGTGCCAGCAGCGTAGGACTAGCGGGGGCCTCACAATACAATGAGCAGTTCTTC.

V is TRBV30 and J is TRBJ2-5; TRBD2 matches 10 bases. CDR1 and CDR2 from the germline V gene are GTSNPN and SVGIG (reference sequence). The CDR3 totals 19 residues. V shed 0 bases and J 7 bases; nucleotides not matched to a gene: 20. The CDR3: CAWSVLASGSFGPGRTQYF. The CDR3 DNA reads as TGTGCCTGGAGTGTACTGGCTAGCGGGAGTTTTGGGCCCGGTCGGACCCAGTACTTC. The variable domain in full, completed from reference TRBV30 and TRBJ2-5, reads SQTIHQWPATLVQPVGSPLSLECTVEGTSNPNLYWYRQAAGRGLQLLFYSVGIGQISSEVPQNLSASRPQDRQFILSSKKLLLSDSGFYLCAWSVLASGSFGPGRTQYFGPGTRLLVL.

V usage is TRBV27 and J usage is TRBJ2-7; TRBD1 or TRBD2 may be the D gene (5 bases each). This CDR3 is 13 amino acids long. V lost 3 bases, J lost 4 bases, and 10 bases lay in between. Germline CDR1 reads MNHEY; CDR2 reads SMNVEV (reference sequence). CDR3 DNA sequence: TGTGCCAGCAGTTTTGAGGGGATGTACGAGCAGTACTTC. It codes for CASSFEGMYEQYF.

V usage is TRBV30 and J usage is TRBJ2-2; 13 bases agree with TRBD2. The CDR3 length is 15 residues. From germline, CDR1 is GTSNPN and CDR2 SVGIG (reference sequence). The V and J ends lost 0 bases and 6 bases, in that order; junction bases with no gene match: 1. This chain's CDR3 is CAWSVLAGGPGELFF. The DNA for the CDR3 is TGTGCCTGGAGTGTACTAGCGGGAGGGCCCGGGGAGCTGTTTTTT.

This clone was seen more than once but under ten times. The chain couples TRBV6-1 to TRBJ2-7; 9 bases agree with TRBD1. The germline CDR1 and CDR2 sequences are MNHNS and SASEGT. After removal of 1 base from V and 0 bases from J, the junction contained 1 base not matched to a gene. This CDR3 is built from 15 residues. In DNA, the CDR3 is TGTGCCAGCAGTGAAGGGACAGGGGACTCCTACGAGCAGTACTTC. This gives the protein CASSEGTGDSYEQYF.

In nucleotides, the CDR3 is TGTGCCAGCAGCGTAGACCATACCTCCACAGATACGCAGTATTTT. Its translation: CASSVDHTSTDTQYF. The chain combines TRBV9 with TRBJ2-3; D unresolved. The germline V and J ends were trimmed by 0 bases and 2 bases, with 10 bases remaining between them. Germline V CDR1 and CDR2: SGDLS, YYNGEE. CDR3 length equals 15 residues.

V usage is TRBV6-1 and J usage is TRBJ2-3; 8 bases match TRBD2. The germline V gene encodes CDR1 MNHNS and CDR2 SASEGT. V lost 8 bases and J lost 0; bases outside the gene matches: 4. This CDR3 has 14 amino acids. CDR3 protein: CASLRGGSTDTQYF. CDR3 nucleotides: TGTGCCAGCCTTCGGGGGGGGAGCACAGATACGCAGTATTTT.

The chain links TRBV7-6 to TRBJ2-2; no reliable D call. Germline loops: CDR1 SGHVS, CDR2 FNYEAQ. The ends were cut back, 4 bases at V and 0 bases at J, with 6 bases in the middle. There are 14 residues in the CDR3. The CDR3 sequence: CASSSDANTGELFF. The CDR3 nucleotides are TGTGCCAGCAGCTCGGACGCGAACACCGGGGAGCTGTTTTTT.

The CDR3 reads CASSLFLRGGGRAAGELFF. For the CDR3, the DNA is TGTGCCAGCAGCTTATTCCTCCGGGGCGGCGGGAGGGCCGCCGGGGAGCTGTTTTTT. The chain joins TRBV11-2 to TRBJ2-2; 9 bases are a match to TRBD2. The CDR3 has 19 residues. V dropped 2 bases and J dropped 6; count of bases not matched to a gene: 16. Germline V gene lookup returns CDR1 SGHAT and CDR2 FQNNGV.

V gene TRBV4-1 combines with J gene TRBJ2-2; 12 bases line up with TRBD2. The CDR3 runs to 15 residues. The J segment lost 6 bases and the V segment lost 3 bases, leaving 2 bases of the junction unmatched. The germline gives CDR1 MGHRA, CDR2 YSYEKL. The CDR3 region has the DNA TGCGCCAGCAGCCAGGGGACTAGCGGGTCCGGGGAGCTGTTTTTT. Amino acid sequence: CASSQGTSGSGELFF.

The chain couples TRBV7-2 to TRBJ2-3; D ambiguous. This CDR3 comprises 13 residues. V gave up 4 bases and J gave up 4 bases, with 9 bases separating them. The germline V gene encodes CDR1 SGHTA and CDR2 FQGNSA. In DNA form, the CDR3 reads TGTGCCAGCAGCTCCCTTTTTGCAGATACGCAGTATTTT. Residues: CASSSLFADTQYF.

The gene calls are TRBV5-5 and TRBJ2-6; D might be TRBD1 or TRBD2, each matching 5 bases. Germline V gives CDR1 SGHKS, CDR2 YYEKEE (reference sequence). Trimming shortened V by 4 bases and J by 2 bases, and 10 bases separated the two germline ends. CDR3 length: 15 residues. CDR3 bases: TGTGCCAGCAGCCTCACGGGGCCTGGGGCCAACGTCCTGACTTTC. Protein product: CASSLTGPGANVLTF.

V usage is TRBV9 and J usage is TRBJ1-3, with a possible D match to TRBD1 (6 bases). Germline CDR1 reads SGDLS; CDR2 reads YYNGEE. This CDR3 region has 15 residues. Trimming stripped 3 bases from V and 1 base from J, with 11 bases between. CDR3 residues: CASSAGTTSGNTIYF. The CDR3 nucleotides read TGTGCCAGCAGCGCCGGGACAACGTCTGGAAACACCATATATTTT. The entire variable domain, with the rest obtained from reference TRBV9 and TRBJ1-3, is as follows: DSGVTQTPKHLITATGQRVTLRCSPRSGDLSVYWYQQSLDQGLQFLIQYYNGEERAKGNILERFSAQQFPDLHSELNLSSLELGDSALYFCASSAGTTSGNTIYFGEGSWLTVV.

The V and J genes are TRBV4-2 and TRBJ2-1; 15 nucleotides align to TRBD2. After removal of 1 base from V and 6 bases from J, the junction contained 4 bases not matched to a gene. This CDR3 region has 17 residues. Germline-derived CDR1 and CDR2 are LGHNA and YNFKEQ. The CDR3 DNA follows: TGTGCCAGCAGCCAAGCCGGACTAGCGGGAGGGCTCAATGAGCAGTTCTTC. Its protein product is CASSQAGLAGGLNEQFF.

In DNA, the CDR3 is TGTGCCAGCAGCCCAGGTTCGAGCTACGAGCAGTACTTC. Translated: CASSPGSSYEQYF. The chain employs TRBV27 and TRBJ2-7; D call uncertain. V lost 6 bases and J lost 3, with 12 bases in between. The germline CDR1 and CDR2 sequences are MNHEY and SMNVEV (reference sequence). The CDR3 sequence is 13 residues long.

V gene TRBV21-1 combines with J gene TRBJ2-2. TRBV21-1 constitutes a pseudogene. CDR3 length equals 17 residues. CDR3 in DNA: TGTGCCAGCAGCAAAAGCAGCAATCGCGCGAACACCGGGGAGCTGTTTTTT. It encodes CASSKSSNRANTGELFF.

The chain recombines TRBV7-2 with TRBJ2-3; D ambiguous. The V gene lost 2 bases and the J gene lost 2 bases, with 8 bases spanning the gap. Germline loops: CDR1 SGHTA, CDR2 FQGNSA. The CDR3 length is 14 residues. The CDR3 loop reads CASSLRASTDTQYF. CDR3 bases: TGTGCCAGCAGCTTAAGAGCCTCCACAGATACGCAGTATTTT.